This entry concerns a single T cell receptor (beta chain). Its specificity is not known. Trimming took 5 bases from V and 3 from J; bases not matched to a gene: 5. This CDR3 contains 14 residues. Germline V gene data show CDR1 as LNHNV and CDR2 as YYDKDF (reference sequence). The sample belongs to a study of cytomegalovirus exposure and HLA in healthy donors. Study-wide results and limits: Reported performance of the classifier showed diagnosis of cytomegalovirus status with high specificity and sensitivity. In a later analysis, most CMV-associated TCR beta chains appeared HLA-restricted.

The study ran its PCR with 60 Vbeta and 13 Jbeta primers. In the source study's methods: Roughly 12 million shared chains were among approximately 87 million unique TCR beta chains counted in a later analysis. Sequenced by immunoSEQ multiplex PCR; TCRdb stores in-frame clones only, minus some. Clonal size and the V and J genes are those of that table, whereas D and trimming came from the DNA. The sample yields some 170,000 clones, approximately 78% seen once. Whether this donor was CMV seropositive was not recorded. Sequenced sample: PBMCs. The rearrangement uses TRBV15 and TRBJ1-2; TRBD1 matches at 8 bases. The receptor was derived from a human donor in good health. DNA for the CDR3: TGTGCCACCAGCCGACAGGGGACCGACTATGGCTACACCTTC. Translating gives CATSRQGTDYGYTF.